A single sample is the source of the 5 T cell receptor beta chains below, sequenced in a study of CD8 T cells in Susac syndrome. RNA was extracted with the RNeasy kit, and a quantity of about 0.45 to 1 ug was reverse transcribed using random hexamers. TCRdb fed the immunoSEQ multiplex PCR reads into MiXCR, producing one record per CDR3 protein. The data show roughly 120,000 distinct CDR3 sequences, roughly 94% seen once. The source material was CD4+ T cells from PBMCs. These receptors all stem from a human donor in good health.

The chain carries TRBV29-1 and TRBJ1-1; TRBD1 matches 7 bases. After removal of 2 bases from V and 6 bases from J, the junction contained 0 bases not matched to a gene. The CDR3 has 11 amino acids. Looked up from germline, CDR1 is SQVTM and CDR2 is ANQGSEA. The DNA of the CDR3 is TGCAGCGTTGAACAGGGGGCTGAAGCTTTCTTT. This codes for CSVEQGAEAFF.

This clonotype was recorded a few times. The chain links TRBV29-1 to TRBJ2-7; 11 nucleotides line up with TRBD1. The CDR3 length is 13 residues. The V and J ends lost 5 bases and 3 bases, in that order; junction bases with no gene match: 3. CDR1 and CDR2 from the germline V gene are SQVTM and ANQGSEA. CDR3 sequence reads: CSVTGTGGYEQYF. CDR3 nucleotides: TGCAGCGTTACCGGGACAGGGGGCTACGAGCAGTACTTC.

The chain links TRBV5-6 to TRBJ1-5; no reliable D call. The length of the CDR3 is 12 residues. CDR1 and CDR2 (germline): SGHDT, YYEEEE. With 0 bases removed from V and 9 bases from J, the gap between germline ends came to 7 bases. CDR3 sequence reads: CASSLEGSPQHF. The CDR3 DNA sequence: TGTGCCAGCAGCTTGGAGGGCTCGCCCCAGCATTTT.

This chain uses TRBV5-1 with TRBJ2-2; the match to TRBD1 covers 10 bases. Germline V CDR1 and CDR2: SGHRS, YFSETQ. Unmatched junction bases numbered 6, after V lost 4 bases and J lost 0 bases. The CDR3 loop spans 17 amino acids. CDR3 sequence (DNA): TGCGCCAGCAGCGCGGGGACAGGGGTCCCGAACACCGGGGAGCTGTTTTTT. As protein: CASSAGTGVPNTGELFF.

J is TRBJ2-2 and V is TRBV25-1; 8 bases map to TRBD2. The CDR3 runs 14 residues. Germline V CDR1 and CDR2: MGHDK, SYGVNS. Unmatched junction bases numbered 2, after V lost 3 bases and J lost 5 bases. CDR3 sequence (DNA): TGTGCCAGCAGTGACCGGGAGGGGACCGGGGAGCTGTTTTTT. This translates into CASSDREGTGELFF.